Listed below are T cell receptor beta chains from one sample, sequenced in a study of radiotherapy plus CTLA-4 blockade in lung cancer. Profiled with immunoSEQ multiplex PCR; TCRdb holds only in-frame clones, not every one. Of 57,000 or so clones listed, around 77% are singletons. The sample consisted of peripheral blood, taken from a patient treated with radiotherapy plus ipilimumab. These receptors were collected from a human donor with non-small cell lung cancer who had a complete response to radiotherapy plus ipilimumab. Each CDR3 is given with its conserved first and last residue. The order of the fields is J gene, CDR3 length, D gene, clone size, V gene, CDR3 DNA, CDR3 protein. The D gene is left open where the match is weak. Size is omitted from some rows. Given values are once, few, many or a class for expanded clones.

>TRBJ1-6|15|TRBD1|-|TRBV11-3
TGTGCCAGCAGCTACAACGGACAGGAAAATTCACCCCTCCACTTT
CASSYNGQENSPLHF
>TRBJ2-7|17|-|medium-sized|TRBV15
TGTGCCACCAGCAGAGATCGAGGGCAGCCAGGGACCTACGAGCAGTACTTC
CATSRDRGQPGTYEQYF
>TRBJ1-1|14|TRBD1|-|TRBV19
TGTGCCAGTAGTGAGGACAGGCCGAACACTGAAGCTTTCTTT
CASSEDRPNTEAFF
>TRBJ1-3|14|-|-|TRBV30
TGTGCCTGGAGTAGCGGGAGCTCTGGAAACACCATATATTTT
CAWSSGSSGNTIYF
>TRBJ2-2|14|-|once|TRBV6-1
TGTGCCAGCAGGCCGGGACTGAACACCGGGGAGCTGTTTTTT
CASRPGLNTGELFF
>TRBJ2-2|17|TRBD1|-|TRBV27
TGTGCCAGCAGTTTACCCACCGGGACAGGGTTGACCGGGGAGCTGTTTTTT
CASSLPTGTGLTGELFF
>TRBJ1-6|16|-|-|TRBV7-9
TGTGCCAGCAGCCCTCGGGACATCTCCTATAATTCACCCCTCCACTTT
CASSPRDISYNSPLHF
>TRBJ1-5|13|-|-|TRBV2
TGTGCCAGCAAGGTTCAGAGCAATCAGCCCCAGCATTTT
CASKVQSNQPQHF
>TRBJ1-2|15|-|-|TRBV11-3
TGTGCCAGCAGCACCCACGGGACTGCCAACGGTGGCTACACCTTC
CASSTHGTANGGYTF
>TRBJ2-7|12|-|once|TRBV5-8
TGTGCCAGCCCTAACGTTGGCTACGAGCAGTACTTC
CASPNVGYEQYF
>TRBJ2-7|15|-|-|TRBV7-8
TGTGCCAGCAGACCCTTCACAGGCAGCTCCTACGAGCAGTACTTC
CASRPFTGSSYEQYF
>TRBJ1-4|14|TRBD1|-|TRBV28
TGTGCCAGCAGAGTACAGGGGATGGGTGAAAAACTGTTTTTT
CASRVQGMGEKLFF
>TRBJ2-1|13|-|-|TRBV15
TGTGCCACCAGCAGTTGGGACGTGAATGAGCAGTTCTTC
CATSSWDVNEQFF
>TRBJ1-1|14|-|few|TRBV7-9
TGTGCCAGCAGCTTTGATGTGAGAAACACTGAAGCTTTCTTT
CASSFDVRNTEAFF
>TRBJ1-2|17|-|-|TRBV5-4
TGTGCCAGCAGCTTTAACGTACGAGTCGTCTCCCCCTATGGCTACACCTTC
CASSFNVRVVSPYGYTF
>TRBJ2-1|16|-|-|TRBV11-2
TGTGCCAGCAGCGACAGGCGTCGGGACCACTTTTATGAGCAGTTCTTC
CASSDRRRDHFYEQFF
>TRBJ2-2|18|TRBD1|-|TRBV5-1
TGCGCCAGCAGACTTAGGACAGGGGGAGTTTCGAACACCGGGGAGCTGTTTTTT
CASRLRTGGVSNTGELFF
>TRBJ1-4|15|-|-|TRBV7-2
TGTGCCAGCAGCCCGCAGTTAGCAACTAATGAAAAACTGTTTTTT
CASSPQLATNEKLFF
>TRBJ1-1|12|-|-|TRBV30
TGTGCCTGGATAGTCAGACAGTCTGAAGCTTTCTTT
CAWIVRQSEAFF
>TRBJ2-3|13|-|-|TRBV28
TGTGCCAGCAGTTCCCCGTCCACAGATACGCAGTATTTT
CASSSPSTDTQYF
>TRBJ1-6|12|-|-|TRBV5-6
TGTGCCAGCAACTACCTAAATTCACCCCTCCACTTT
CASNYLNSPLHF
>TRBJ1-5|18|-|-|TRBV6-1
TGTGCCAGCAGTGAATGGGGGTCCCGAACATATAGCAATCAGCCCCAGCATTTT
CASSEWGSRTYSNQPQHF
>TRBJ1-5|14|-|-|TRBV19
TGTGCCAGTAAACTAGGGGGTTACAATCAGCCCCAGCATTTT
CASKLGGYNQPQHF
>TRBJ2-5|15|-|-|TRBV5-1
TGCGCCAGCAGCTCTTCTCCGGGATCAGAGGAGACCCAGTACTTC
CASSSSPGSEETQYF
>TRBJ2-4|14|-|-|TRBV10-3
TGTGCCATCTTGGCAGGTCTAGCCAAAAACATTCAGTACTTC
CAILAGLAKNIQYF
>TRBJ1-5|12|-|-|TRBV15
TGTGCCACCAGCAGAGACAGTCAGCCCCAGCATTTT
CATSRDSQPQHF
>TRBJ1-2|16|TRBD1|-|TRBV4-3
TGCGCCAGCAGCCAAAGTACAGGGGGTACTAACTATGGCTACACCTTC
CASSQSTGGTNYGYTF
>TRBJ1-5|15|-|-|TRBV5-1
TGCGCCAGCAGCTTAGGGTTGTCAGGGAATCAGCCCCAGCATTTT
CASSLGLSGNQPQHF
>TRBJ1-2|14|TRBD1|-|TRBV10-3
TGTGCCATCACCCGGGGGGACAGGGAGTATGGCTACACCTTC
CAITRGDREYGYTF
>TRBJ1-2|12|-|few|TRBV7-2
TGTGCCAGCAGAGGCAGAGAGTATGGCTACACCTTC
CASRGREYGYTF
>TRBJ1-2|13|-|few|TRBV19
TGTGCCAGTACCCCCCGAGGGTACTATGGCTACACCTTC
CASTPRGYYGYTF
>TRBJ2-2|12|-|-|TRBV5-5
TGTGCCAGCAGCACCCCCACCGGGGAGCTGTTTTTT
CASSTPTGELFF
>TRBJ1-1|13|-|once|TRBV7-2
TGTGCCAGCAGCTTAGACAGGGACACTGAAGCTTTCTTT
CASSLDRDTEAFF
>TRBJ2-5|16|TRBD2|-|TRBV5-8
TGTGCCAGCAGCCCGACAACGACTAGCGGCCAAGAGACCCAGTACTTC
CASSPTTTSGQETQYF
>TRBJ2-3|14|TRBD2|-|TRBV29-1
TGCAGCGTTGAAGCTAGCGGGAGAGGAGATACGCAGTATTTT
CSVEASGRGDTQYF
>TRBJ1-5|16|-|-|TRBV19
TGTGCCAGTAGTGTCTGGGACGGTAATAGCAATCAGCCCCAGCATTTT
CASSVWDGNSNQPQHF
>TRBJ1-1|13|-|-|TRBV7-6
TGTGCCAGCAGCCCTCGGGGTGACACTGAAGCTTTCTTT
CASSPRGDTEAFF
>TRBJ1-2|16|TRBD1|-|TRBV7-2
TGTGCCAGCAGCTGGACCGGACAGGGGGTAAACTATGGCTACACCTTC
CASSWTGQGVNYGYTF
>TRBJ2-7|16|-|few|TRBV7-2
TGTGCCAGCAGCTTGATGGGCCCACCGCTAGACTACGAGCAGTACTTC
CASSLMGPPLDYEQYF
>TRBJ1-1|15|-|-|TRBV6-5
TGTGCCAGCAGTTACGGAGGGAGCTTGAACACTGAAGCTTTCTTT
CASSYGGSLNTEAFF